This T cell receptor (beta chain) was found in a study of sequential checkpoint blockade in melanoma. Overall study context: Both treatment sequences were followed by maintenance nivolumab.

V lost 5 bases to trimming and J lost 0 bases, with 13 bases between them. The germline gives CDR1 SGDLS, CDR2 YYNGEE. This CDR3 has 15 amino acids. Assay: immunoSEQ multiplex PCR; the TCRdb copy retains only in-frame clones and omits some. The repertoire holds under 40,000 clones, with about 88% as singletons. The treatment is: randomized to nivolumab then ipilimumab (arm A) or the reverse (arm B). Patients had received no earlier DNA-damaging chemotherapy. Sorted cells were live CD3+CD8+, lacking CD19 and CD56, from PBMCs. The chain combines TRBV9 with TRBJ2-3; D perhaps matches TRBD2 (6 bases). The TCR originated in a human donor with melanoma. Sample: CD8+ T cells sorted from blood (inferred from file names), taken from a patient given nivolumab and ipilimumab in sequence. The CDR3 sequence: CASSDGAGSTDTQYF. Written as DNA, the CDR3 is TGTGCCAGCAGTGACGGGGCGGGGAGCACAGATACGCAGTATTTT.